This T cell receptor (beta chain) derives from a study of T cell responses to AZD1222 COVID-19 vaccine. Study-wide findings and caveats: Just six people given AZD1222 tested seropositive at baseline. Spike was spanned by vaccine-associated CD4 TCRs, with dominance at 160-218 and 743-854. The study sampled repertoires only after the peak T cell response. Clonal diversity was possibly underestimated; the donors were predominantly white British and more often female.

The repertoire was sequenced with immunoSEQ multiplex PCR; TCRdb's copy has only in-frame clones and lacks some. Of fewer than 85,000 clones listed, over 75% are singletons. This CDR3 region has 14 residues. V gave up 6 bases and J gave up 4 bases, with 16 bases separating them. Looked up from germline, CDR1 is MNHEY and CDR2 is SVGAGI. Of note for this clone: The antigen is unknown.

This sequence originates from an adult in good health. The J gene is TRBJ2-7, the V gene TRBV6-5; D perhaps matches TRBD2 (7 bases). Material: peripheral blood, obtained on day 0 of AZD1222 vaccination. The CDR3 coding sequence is TGTGCCAGCAGGGGGGGCGCGGGAGCTTACGAGCAGTACTTC. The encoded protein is CASRGGAGAYEQYF.